This TCR beta chain was identified during a study of CD4 and CD8 cells across lung adenocarcinoma regions. TCRdb used MiXCR to reprocess the PCR reads, holding one entry per CDR3 protein. The sample contains about 7,700 distinct CDR3 sequences, approximately 45% of which appear only once. This CDR3 is 15 amino acids long. Localized lung adenocarcinoma, a non-small cell lung cancer, affected the donors. The chain couples TRBV12-3 or TRBV12-4 to TRBJ2-5; maybe TRBD2 (6 bases). The end of the DNA is better explained by TRBJ2-7, so the J call may be wrong. Sequencing was carried out using CD4+ T cells from the margin of a lung tumor. This TCR derives from a male donor with lung adenocarcinoma. The CD4 and CD8 labels of this study may be unreliable. In DNA, the CDR3 is TGTGCCAGCAGTTTTCGTCCCGGGGGTGACTACGAGCAGTACTTC. Amino acids: CASSFRPGGDYEQYF.